These 13 T cell receptor beta chains originate from one sample sequenced in a study of shared clonotypes between healthy human individuals. The repertoire was sequenced with immunoSEQ multiplex PCR; TCRdb's copy has only in-frame clones and lacks some. This table has roughly 1 million clones, about 80% appearing once. Sequencing was done on a sample of memory CD4+ T cells sorted from blood. The subset denotes: CD45RA-negative fraction. These receptors all stem from a man aged 18 to 30 in good health.

The chain joins TRBV30 to TRBJ2-7; unclear D gene. Looked up from germline, CDR1 is GTSNPN and CDR2 is SVGIG (reference sequence). V was shortened by 0 bases and J by 6 bases, with 12 bases between the two germline ends. This CDR3 has 13 residues. CDR3: CAWSVSFSGEQYF. CDR3 bases: TGTGCCTGGAGTGTTTCGTTCTCAGGCGAGCAGTACTTC.

There are many counts of this clone. The rearrangement joins TRBV7-2 to TRBJ2-5; TRBD1 agrees at 9 bases. This CDR3 contains 13 residues. From germline, CDR1 is SGHTA and CDR2 FQGNSA. With V trimmed by 5 bases and J by 5 bases, 3 bases remained unmatched. The CDR3 region has the DNA TGTGCCAGCAGCGGAGGACAGGGGGAGACCCAGTACTTC. It codes for CASSGGQGETQYF.

The rearrangement links TRBV30 to TRBJ2-3; 11 bases map to TRBD2. CDR1 GTSNPN and CDR2 SVGIG come from the germline V gene (reference sequence). V lost 5 bases and J lost 3; bases outside the gene matches: 10. The CDR3 is 16 residues long. The CDR3 DNA sequence: TGTGCCTGGGGGGCCGGGACTAGCGGAACTACAGATACGCAGTATTTT. Its translation: CAWGAGTSGTTDTQYF.

The chain joins TRBV4-1 to TRBJ1-5; 9 bases line up with TRBD1. Germline CDR1 MGHRA, CDR2 YSYEKL. V shed 1 base, J shed 5 bases, and the junction held 9 bases outside the gene matches. CDR3 length equals 17 residues. CDR3 sequence (DNA): TGCGCCAGCAGCCAAGTGGTTGGACAGGGGCAACATCAGCCCCAGCATTTT. As protein: CASSQVVGQGQHQPQHF.

This chain uses TRBV6-5 with TRBJ2-1; 9 bases fit TRBD2. The CDR3 is made up of 14 amino acids. Germline V gives CDR1 MNHEY, CDR2 SVGAGI. The V segment lost 6 bases and the J segment 5 bases; nucleotides outside the gene matches: 5. The CDR3 DNA is TGTGCCAGCAGCAAGACTAGCGGAAACAATGAGCAGTTCTTC. Protein: CASSKTSGNNEQFF.

This rearrangement joins TRBV20-1 to TRBJ1-2; D ambiguous. The germline V gene encodes CDR1 DFQATT and CDR2 SNEGSKA (reference sequence). This CDR3 has 11 residues. Trimming removed 6 bases from V and 7 bases from J, with 12 bases in between. The CDR3 DNA reads TGCAGTGCCCATGAGGTGTCTGGCTACACCTTC. Residues: CSAHEVSGYTF.

CDR3 in amino acids: CASRSTSGDNEQFF. The CDR3 DNA is TGTGCCAGCAGGTCTACTAGCGGAGACAATGAGCAGTTCTTC. V is TRBV6-7 and J is TRBJ2-1; 8 nucleotides line up with TRBD2. TRBV6-7 is identified as an open reading frame with a role that is uncertain. CDR3 length equals 14 residues. Trimming at V came to 6 bases and at J to 5 bases, leaving 6 bases not matched to a gene.

The chain uses TRBV7-2 and TRBJ2-1, with TRBD1 as a possible D gene (6 bases). Trimming cost V 6 bases and J 4 bases, with 22 bases left between them. Germline assignment: CDR1 SGHTA and CDR2 FQGNSA. This CDR3 has 17 amino acids. Written as DNA, the CDR3 is TGTGCCAGCAGTCCTACAGGGAGAGTAGTGGGATACAATGAGCAGTTCTTC. The encoded protein is CASSPTGRVVGYNEQFF.

V usage is TRBV6-5 and J usage is TRBJ1-4; a possible D gene is TRBD1 (5 bases). The V end was cut by 3 bases, the J end by 4 bases, with 9 bases between. CDR1 and CDR2 from the germline V gene are MNHEY and SVGAGI. The length of the CDR3 is 14 residues. CDR3 in DNA: TGTGCCAGCAGTTATGAGGGGAGTAATGAAAAACTGTTTTTT. This sequence encodes CASSYEGSNEKLFF.

This sequence joins TRBV6-5 and TRBJ1-1; unclear D gene. Germline V gives CDR1 MNHEY, CDR2 SVGAGI. The V end lost 4 bases, the J end lost 7 bases, and 10 bases lay between the germline ends. The CDR3 is made up of 12 amino acids. The CDR3 DNA reads as TGTGCCAGCAGTTTAATCAGTGGTGAAGCTTTCTTT. Translating gives CASSLISGEAFF.

The chain employs TRBV2 and TRBJ2-7; D might be TRBD1 (6 bases). The CDR3 is 13 residues long. CDR1 and CDR2 (germline): SNHLY, FYNNEI. V was cut by 6 bases and J by 6 bases, with 15 bases left in between. This CDR3 reads CASRPTGLGEQYF. The CDR3, as DNA: TGTGCCAGCAGACCAACAGGGCTGGGCGAGCAGTACTTC.

This chain links TRBV2 with TRBJ2-5; D may match TRBD1 or TRBD2 (5 bases each). The V end was cut by 6 bases, the J end by 3 bases, with 11 bases between. CDR3 length equals 13 residues. The germline gives CDR1 SNHLY, CDR2 FYNNEI. The CDR3 DNA follows: TGTGCCAGCAGGCCATGGGGGAAAGAGACCCAGTACTTC. Translation gives CASRPWGKETQYF.

The J gene is TRBJ2-1, the V gene TRBV14; 11 bases fit TRBD2. Germline CDR1 and CDR2: SGHDN and FVKESK. The CDR3 loop spans 15 amino acids. The V gene end was trimmed by 4 bases and the J gene end by 3 bases; junction bases not matched to a gene: 2. The CDR3 loop reads CASSPSGRIYNEQFF. CDR3 nucleotides: TGTGCCAGCAGCCCTAGCGGGAGGATCTACAATGAGCAGTTCTTC.